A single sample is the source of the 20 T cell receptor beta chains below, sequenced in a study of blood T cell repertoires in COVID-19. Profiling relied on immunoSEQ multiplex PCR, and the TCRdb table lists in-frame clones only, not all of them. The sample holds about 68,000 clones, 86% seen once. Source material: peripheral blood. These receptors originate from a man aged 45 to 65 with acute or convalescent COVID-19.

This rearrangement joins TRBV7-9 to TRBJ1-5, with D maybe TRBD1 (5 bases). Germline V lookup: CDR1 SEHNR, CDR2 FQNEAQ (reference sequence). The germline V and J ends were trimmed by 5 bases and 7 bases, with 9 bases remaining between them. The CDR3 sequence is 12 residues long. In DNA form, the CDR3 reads TGTGCCAGCAGCAGGGGTGGCCAGCCCCAGCATTTT. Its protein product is CASSRGGQPQHF.

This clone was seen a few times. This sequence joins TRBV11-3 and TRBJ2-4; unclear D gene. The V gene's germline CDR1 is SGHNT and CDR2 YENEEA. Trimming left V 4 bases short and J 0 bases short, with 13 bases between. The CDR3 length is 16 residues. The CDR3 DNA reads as TGTGCCAGCAGCTCAGACGGAGAACTAGCCAAAAACATTCAGTACTTC. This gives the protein CASSSDGELAKNIQYF.

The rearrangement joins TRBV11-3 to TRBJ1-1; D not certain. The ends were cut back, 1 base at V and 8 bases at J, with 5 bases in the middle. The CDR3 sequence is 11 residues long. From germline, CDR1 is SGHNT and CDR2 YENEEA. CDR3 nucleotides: TGTGCCAGCAGCTTAGGAGGAGAAGCTTTCTTT. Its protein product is CASSLGGEAFF.

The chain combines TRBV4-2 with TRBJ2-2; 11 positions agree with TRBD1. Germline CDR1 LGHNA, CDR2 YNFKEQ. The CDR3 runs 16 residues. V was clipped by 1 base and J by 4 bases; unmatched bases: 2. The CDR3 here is CASSQAGTGGTGELFF. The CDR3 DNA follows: TGTGCCAGCAGCCAAGCCGGGACAGGGGGCACCGGGGAGCTGTTTTTT.

In DNA, the CDR3 is TGCAGCGTTGAACGGTCGAGGCCAGCGGTTAATGAGCAGTTCTTC. Its protein product is CSVERSRPAVNEQFF. The J gene is TRBJ2-1, the V gene TRBV29-1, with a possible D match to TRBD2 (5 bases). The CDR3 runs 15 residues. In germline, CDR1 is SQVTM, CDR2 ANQGSEA. V shed 2 bases and J shed 7 bases, with 18 bases lying between them.

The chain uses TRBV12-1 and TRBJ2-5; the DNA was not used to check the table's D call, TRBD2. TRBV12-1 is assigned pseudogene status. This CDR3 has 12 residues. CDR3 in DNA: TGTGCCACCCGACTAGGCCAAGAGACCCAGTACTTC. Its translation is CATRLGQETQYF.

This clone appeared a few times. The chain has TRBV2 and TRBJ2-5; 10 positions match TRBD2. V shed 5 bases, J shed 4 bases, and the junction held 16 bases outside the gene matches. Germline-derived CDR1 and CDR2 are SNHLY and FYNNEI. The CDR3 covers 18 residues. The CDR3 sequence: CASSPAMLAGDPPETQYF. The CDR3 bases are TGTGCCAGCAGTCCTGCGATGCTAGCGGGGGACCCCCCAGAGACCCAGTACTTC.

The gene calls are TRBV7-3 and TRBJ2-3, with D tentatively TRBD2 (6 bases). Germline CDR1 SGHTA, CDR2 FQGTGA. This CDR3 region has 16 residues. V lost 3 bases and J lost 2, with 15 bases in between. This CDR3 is CASSFHPGTATDTQYF. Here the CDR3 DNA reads TGTGCCAGCAGCTTTCATCCTGGGACTGCCACAGATACGCAGTATTTT.

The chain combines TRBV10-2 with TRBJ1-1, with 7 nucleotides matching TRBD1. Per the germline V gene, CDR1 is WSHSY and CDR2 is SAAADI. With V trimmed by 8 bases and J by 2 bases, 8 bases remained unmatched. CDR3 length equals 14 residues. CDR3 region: CASSEGTENTEAFF. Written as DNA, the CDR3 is TGCGCCAGCTCGGAAGGGACAGAAAACACTGAAGCTTTCTTT.

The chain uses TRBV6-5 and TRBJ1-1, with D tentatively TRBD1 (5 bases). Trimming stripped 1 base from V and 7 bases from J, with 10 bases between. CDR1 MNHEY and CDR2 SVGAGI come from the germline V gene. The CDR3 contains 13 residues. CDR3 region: CASSYLQANEAFF. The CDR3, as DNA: TGTGCCAGCAGTTACTTACAGGCTAATGAAGCTTTCTTT.

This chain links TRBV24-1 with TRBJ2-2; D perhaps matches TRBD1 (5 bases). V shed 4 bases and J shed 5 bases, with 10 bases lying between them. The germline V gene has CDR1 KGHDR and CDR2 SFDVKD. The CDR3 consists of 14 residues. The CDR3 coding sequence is TGTGCCACCAGTGAGGCCAGGGAAACCGGGGAGCTGTTTTTT. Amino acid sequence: CATSEARETGELFF.

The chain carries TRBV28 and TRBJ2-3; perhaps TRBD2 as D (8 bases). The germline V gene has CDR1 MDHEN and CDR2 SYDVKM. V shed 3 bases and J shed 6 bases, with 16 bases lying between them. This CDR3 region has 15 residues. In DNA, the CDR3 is TGTGCCAGCAGTTTGGGACAGCGGGAGTTGGATACGCAGTATTTT. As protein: CASSLGQRELDTQYF.

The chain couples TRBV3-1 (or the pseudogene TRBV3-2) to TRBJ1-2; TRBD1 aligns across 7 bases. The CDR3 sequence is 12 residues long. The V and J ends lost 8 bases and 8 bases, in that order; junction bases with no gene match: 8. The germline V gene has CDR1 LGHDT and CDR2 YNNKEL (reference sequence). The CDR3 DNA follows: TGTGCCAGCGGGAGGACAGGTGAGGGCTACACCTTC. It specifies CASGRTGEGYTF.

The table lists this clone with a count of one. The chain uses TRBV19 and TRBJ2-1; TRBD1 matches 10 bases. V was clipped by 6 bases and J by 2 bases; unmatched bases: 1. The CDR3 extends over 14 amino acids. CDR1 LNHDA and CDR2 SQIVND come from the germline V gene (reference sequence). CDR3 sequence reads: CASRGQGTYNEQFF. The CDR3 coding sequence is TGTGCCAGTAGGGGACAGGGGACCTACAATGAGCAGTTCTTC.

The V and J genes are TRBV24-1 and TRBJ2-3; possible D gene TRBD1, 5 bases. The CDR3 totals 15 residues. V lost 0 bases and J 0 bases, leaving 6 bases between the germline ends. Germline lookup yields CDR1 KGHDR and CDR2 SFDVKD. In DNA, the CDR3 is TGTGCCACCAGTGATTTGCAGGGTAGCACAGATACGCAGTATTTT. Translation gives CATSDLQGSTDTQYF.

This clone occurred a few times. CDR3: CASSAGHQNTEAFF. The DNA of the CDR3 is TGTGCCAGCAGTGCTGGACACCAGAACACTGAAGCTTTCTTT. This sequence joins TRBV2 and TRBJ1-1, with a possible D match to TRBD1 (5 bases). The CDR3 is 14 amino acids. V was shortened by 4 bases and J by 1 base, with 10 bases between the two germline ends. Germline loops: CDR1 SNHLY, CDR2 FYNNEI.

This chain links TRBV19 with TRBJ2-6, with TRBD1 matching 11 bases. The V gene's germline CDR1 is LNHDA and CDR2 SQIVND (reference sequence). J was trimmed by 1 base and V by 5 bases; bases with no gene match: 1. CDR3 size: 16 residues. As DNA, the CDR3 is TGTGCCAGTAGTGGACAGGGGGCGTCTGGGGCCAACGTCCTGACTTTC. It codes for CASSGQGASGANVLTF.

DNA for the CDR3: TGTGCCAGTAGTCCGGACAGGGGGCGGGAGACCCAGTACTTC. Encoded protein: CASSPDRGRETQYF. V is TRBV19 and J is TRBJ2-5, with 11 bases identical to TRBD1. Germline trimming cut 5 bases from V and 5 bases from J; bases unmatched to any gene: 4. Germline V CDR1 and CDR2: LNHDA, SQIVND (reference sequence). This CDR3 comprises 14 residues.

CDR3 sequence reads: CASGTGLAGGYNEQFF. CDR3 DNA: TGTGCTAGTGGTACCGGACTAGCGGGGGGCTACAATGAGCAGTTCTTC. V gene TRBV12-5 combines with J gene TRBJ2-1; 14 bases are a match to TRBD2. CDR3 length: 16 residues. The trim removed 5 bases at V and 3 bases at J, leaving 3 bases unmatched. Germline CDR1 LGHNT, CDR2 FRNRAP.

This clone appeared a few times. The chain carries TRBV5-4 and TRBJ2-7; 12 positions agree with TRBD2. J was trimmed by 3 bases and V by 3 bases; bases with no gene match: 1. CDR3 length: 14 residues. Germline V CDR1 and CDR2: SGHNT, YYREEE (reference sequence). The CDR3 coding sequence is TGTGCCAGCAGCTCGGGACTAGCGGGCTACGAGCAGTACTTC. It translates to CASSSGLAGYEQYF.